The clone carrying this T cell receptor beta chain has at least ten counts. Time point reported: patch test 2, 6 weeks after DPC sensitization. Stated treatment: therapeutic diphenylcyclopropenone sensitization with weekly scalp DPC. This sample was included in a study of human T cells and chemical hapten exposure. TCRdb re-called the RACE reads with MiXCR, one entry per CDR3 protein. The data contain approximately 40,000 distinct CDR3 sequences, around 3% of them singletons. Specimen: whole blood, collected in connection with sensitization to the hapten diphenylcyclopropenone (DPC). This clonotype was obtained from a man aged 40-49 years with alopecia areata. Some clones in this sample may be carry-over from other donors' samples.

CDR3 DNA: TGTGCCAGCAGCTTGGGTACCCGGGAAGTGCAGTACTTC. Amino acids: CASSLGTREVQYF. The chain joins TRBV7-9 to TRBJ2-7; a possible D gene is TRBD2 (5 bases). V lost 3 bases and J 9 bases, leaving 15 bases between the germline ends. Germline V gives CDR1 SEHNR, CDR2 FQNEAQ (reference sequence). The CDR3 consists of 13 residues.